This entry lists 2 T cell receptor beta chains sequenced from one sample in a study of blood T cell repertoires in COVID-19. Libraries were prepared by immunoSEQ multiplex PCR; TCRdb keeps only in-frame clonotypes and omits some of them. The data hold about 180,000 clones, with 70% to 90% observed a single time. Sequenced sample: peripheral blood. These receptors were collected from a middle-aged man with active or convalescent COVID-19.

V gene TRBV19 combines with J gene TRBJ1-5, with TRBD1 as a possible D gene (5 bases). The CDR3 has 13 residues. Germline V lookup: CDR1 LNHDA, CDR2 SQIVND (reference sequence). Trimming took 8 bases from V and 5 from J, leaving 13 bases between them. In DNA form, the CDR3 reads TGTGCCAGTTCGGGACTTTCGGATCAGCCCCAGCATTTT. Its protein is CASSGLSDQPQHF.

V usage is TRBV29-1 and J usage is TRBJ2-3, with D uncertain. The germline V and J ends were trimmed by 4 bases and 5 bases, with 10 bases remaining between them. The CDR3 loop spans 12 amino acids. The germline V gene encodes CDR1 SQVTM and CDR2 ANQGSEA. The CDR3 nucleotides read TGCAGCGTTGTAGTACCGGGAGATACGCAGTATTTT. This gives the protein CSVVVPGDTQYF.